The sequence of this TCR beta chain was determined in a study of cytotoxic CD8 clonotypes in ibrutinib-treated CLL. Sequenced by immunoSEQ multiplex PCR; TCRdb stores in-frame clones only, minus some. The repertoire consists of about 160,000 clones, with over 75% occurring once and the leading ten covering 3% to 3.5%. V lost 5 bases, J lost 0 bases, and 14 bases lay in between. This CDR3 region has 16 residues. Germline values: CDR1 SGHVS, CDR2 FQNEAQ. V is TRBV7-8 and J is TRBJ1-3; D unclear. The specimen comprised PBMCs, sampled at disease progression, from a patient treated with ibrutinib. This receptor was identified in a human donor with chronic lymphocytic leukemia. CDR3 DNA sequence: TGTGCCAGCAGCCGAACCCGCACGGGCTCTGGAAACACCATATATTTT. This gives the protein CASSRTRTGSGNTIYF.